This T cell receptor (beta chain) was sequenced for a study of T cell responses to AZD1222 COVID-19 vaccine. The CDR3 length is 14 residues. Per germline, CDR1 SGHNT and CDR2 YYREEE (reference sequence). Trimming cost V 3 bases and J 5 bases, with 11 bases left between them. Clones were sequenced by immunoSEQ multiplex PCR, and TCRdb holds only the in-frame ones, with some missing. This table has 75,000 to 95,000 clones, 85% appearing once. This specimen was peripheral blood, taken 28 days after the second AZD1222 dose. The rearrangement uses TRBV5-4 and TRBJ1-4, with a weak D call TRBD1 (6 bases). This TCR was recovered from an adult who received the AZD1222 COVID-19 vaccine. CDR3 in amino acids: CASSSWDTNEKLFF. Here the CDR3 DNA reads TGTGCCAGCAGCTCGTGGGACACAAATGAAAAACTGTTTTTT.